This T cell receptor beta chain was observed in a study of blood T cell repertoires in COVID-19. The germline CDR1 and CDR2 sequences are SQVTM and ANQGSEA. The V and J ends lost 3 bases and 3 bases respectively, with 9 bases between them. There are 12 residues in the CDR3. Original processing methods: The assay estimated nucleated cells by amplifying reference gene primers. Data came from immunoSEQ multiplex PCR; TCRdb stores just in-frame clones and leaves some out. V and J calls and clone size are those listed in that table; D and trimming were worked out from the DNA. Counted here are more than 90,000 clones, about 90% occurring once; the ten biggest clones make up about 7.4%.

This TCR derives from a man aged 65 to 79 who had recovered from COVID-19. The sample taken for sequencing was peripheral blood. The chain recombines TRBV29-1 with TRBJ2-7; D not certain. CDR3 amino acids: CSVEANNYEQYF. The CDR3, as DNA: TGCAGCGTTGAGGCCAACAACTACGAGCAGTACTTC.